Presented here are 9 T cell receptor beta chains from one specimen sequenced in a study of T cells in Graves' hyperthyroidism and ophthalmopathy. Researchers took RNA transcripts and amplified the TCR beta CDR3 regions from them. Using the HTBI primer set, a first-round RT-PCR was run on the TCR CDR3. A single record per CDR3 protein comes from TCRdb applying MiXCR to the multiplex PCR reads. The table lists around 690,000 distinct CDR3 sequences, 17% of them singletons. Material for sequencing was blood. Receptors originate from a man aged 45-65 years with Graves' hyperthyroidism.

This clonotype was detected ten times or more. The CDR3 protein is CASSQDLGVSYEQYF. CDR3 bases: TGTGCCAGCAGCCAAGATCTGGGGGTCTCCTACGAGCAGTACTTC. This chain links TRBV3-1 with TRBJ2-7; D may match TRBD1 or TRBD2 (5 bases each). The germline V gene has CDR1 LGHDT and CDR2 YNNKEL (reference sequence). The length of the CDR3 is 15 residues. Trimming removed 0 bases from V and 0 bases from J, with 9 bases in between.

This clonotype was detected many times. The chain combines TRBV7-9 with TRBJ2-7, with a tentative D call TRBD2 (6 bases). There are 15 residues in the CDR3. Germline values: CDR1 SEHNR, CDR2 FQNEAQ (reference sequence). The V end lost 2 bases, the J end lost 0 bases, and 11 bases lay between the germline ends. For the CDR3, the DNA is TGTGCCAGCAGCTTAAGGGACTCCTCCTCCTACGAGCAGTACTTC. Translation gives CASSLRDSSSYEQYF. The whole variable domain, remainder taken from reference TRBV7-9 and TRBJ2-7, is DTGVSQNPRHKITKRGQNVTFRCDPISEHNRLYWYRQTLGQGPEFLTYFQNEAQLEKSRLLSDRFSAERPKGSFSTLEIQRTEQGDSAMYLCASSLRDSSSYEQYFGPGTRLTVT.

In this sample, this clonotype turned up many times. This sequence joins TRBV11-2 and TRBJ1-2; TRBD1 is a possible D gene (5 bases). The V end was cut by 5 bases, the J end by 4 bases, with 14 bases between. The germline V gene encodes CDR1 SGHAT and CDR2 FQNNGV. This CDR3 contains 14 residues. The CDR3 region is CASSPSPGPYGYTF. The CDR3 region has the DNA TGTGCCAGCAGCCCATCTCCAGGGCCCTATGGCTACACCTTC.

This clonotype was seen at least ten times. The chain uses TRBV18 and TRBJ2-7; D is possibly TRBD1 (6 bases). The germline gives CDR1 KGHSH, CDR2 LQKENI. CDR3 size: 15 residues. V gave up 2 bases and J gave up 2 bases, with 13 bases separating them. The CDR3 spells CASSPSPGTTYEQYF. CDR3 coding DNA: TGTGCCAGCTCACCATCTCCCGGGACAACCTACGAGCAGTACTTC.

This clonotype showed up just a few times. The V gene is TRBV6-1, the J gene TRBJ1-3; a weak D match, TRBD1 (6 bases). The germline CDR1 and CDR2 sequences are MNHNS and SASEGT. Trimming shortened V by 6 bases and J by 2 bases, and 14 bases separated the two germline ends. The length of the CDR3 is 15 residues. The CDR3 DNA follows: TGTGCCAGCAGAGAACAGGGAACGACTGGAAACACCATATATTTT. It is translated as CASREQGTTGNTIYF.

Regarding this clonotype: A clone one base away is much larger, so this may be a read error. V gene TRBV12-3 or TRBV12-4 combines with J gene TRBJ1-3, with D possibly TRBD1 on 6 matching bases. The CDR3 is 13 residues long. Trimming removed 6 bases at V and 4 bases at J, with 10 bases between. DNA for the CDR3: TGTGCCAGCAGCCACGGACAGGGAAACACCATATATTTT. Amino acid sequence: CASSHGQGNTIYF.

This clonotype has just a few counts. V usage is TRBV3-1 and J usage is TRBJ2-5, with D possibly matching TRBD2 (6 bases). This CDR3 has 15 amino acids. The germline V gene has CDR1 LGHDT and CDR2 YNNKEL (reference sequence). The V end was cut by 1 base, the J end by 4 bases, with 13 bases between. The CDR3 DNA reads TGTGCCAGCAGCCAAGCCCCAGCGGGTCTAGAGACCCAGTACTTC. Its protein is CASSQAPAGLETQYF.

This clonotype was found many times. The chain couples TRBV28 to TRBJ1-1, with no clear D. The V and J ends lost 6 bases and 3 bases respectively, with 8 bases between them. The CDR3 covers 12 residues. In germline, CDR1 is MDHEN, CDR2 SYDVKM. The CDR3 region is CASRLQYTEAFF. CDR3 DNA: TGTGCCAGCAGGCTCCAGTACACTGAAGCTTTCTTT.

This clonotype was detected only a few times. J is TRBJ2-1 and V is TRBV4-3; D is uncertain. V was trimmed by 0 bases and J by 10 bases, leaving 10 bases between them. CDR3 size: 13 residues. Germline V gene sequence: CDR1 LGHNA, CDR2 YSLEER. The CDR3 loop reads CASSQEPQFEQFF. Written as DNA, the CDR3 is TGCGCCAGCAGCCAAGAACCACAGTTCGAGCAGTTCTTC.